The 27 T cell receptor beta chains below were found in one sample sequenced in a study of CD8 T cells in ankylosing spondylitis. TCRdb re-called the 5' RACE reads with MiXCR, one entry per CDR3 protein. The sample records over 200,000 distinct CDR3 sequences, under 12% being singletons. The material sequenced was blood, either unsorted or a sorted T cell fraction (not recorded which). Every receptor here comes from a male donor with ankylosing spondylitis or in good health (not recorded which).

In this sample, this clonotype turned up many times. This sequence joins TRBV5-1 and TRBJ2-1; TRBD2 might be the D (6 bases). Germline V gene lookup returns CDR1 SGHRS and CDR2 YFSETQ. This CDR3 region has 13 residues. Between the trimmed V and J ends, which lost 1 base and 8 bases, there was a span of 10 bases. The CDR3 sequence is CASSLRAGYEQFF. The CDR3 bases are TGCGCCAGCAGCTTGCGAGCGGGTTATGAGCAGTTCTTC.

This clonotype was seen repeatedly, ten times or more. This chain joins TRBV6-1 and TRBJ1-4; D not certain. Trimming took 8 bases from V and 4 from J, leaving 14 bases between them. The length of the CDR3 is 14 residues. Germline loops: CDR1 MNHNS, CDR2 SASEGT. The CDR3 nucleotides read TGTGCCAGCTCTGCCGGAAGCTATAATGAAAAACTGTTTTTT. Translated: CASSAGSYNEKLFF.

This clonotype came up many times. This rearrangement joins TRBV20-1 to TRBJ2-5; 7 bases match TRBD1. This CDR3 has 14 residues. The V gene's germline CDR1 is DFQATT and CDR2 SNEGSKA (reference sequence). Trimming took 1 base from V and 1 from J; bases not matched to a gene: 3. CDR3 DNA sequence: TGCAGTGCTAGAGTTGGGACAGTCCAAGAGACCCAGTACTTC. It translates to CSARVGTVQETQYF.

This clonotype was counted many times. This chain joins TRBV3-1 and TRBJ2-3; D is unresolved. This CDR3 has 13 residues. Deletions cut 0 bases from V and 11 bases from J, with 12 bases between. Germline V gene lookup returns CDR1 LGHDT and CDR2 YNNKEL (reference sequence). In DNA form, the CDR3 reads TGTGCCAGCAGCCAAGATCCGCCCGATCGGCAGTATTTT. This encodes CASSQDPPDRQYF.

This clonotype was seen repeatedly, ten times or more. DNA of the CDR3: TGTGCCAGCAGCTTAGAACTAGCCTTTAACACGCAGTATTTT. Its translation is CASSLELAFNTQYF. The genes are TRBV7-9 and TRBJ2-3, with D possibly TRBD2 on 6 matching bases. The germline V and J ends were trimmed by 1 base and 9 bases, with 14 bases remaining between them. Germline-derived CDR1 and CDR2 are SEHNR and FQNEAQ (reference sequence). The CDR3 runs to 14 residues. The full variable domain, with the rest looked up from reference TRBV7-9 and TRBJ2-3, is DTGVSQNPRHKITKRGQNVTFRCDPISEHNRLYWYRQTLGQGPEFLTYFQNEAQLEKSRLLSDRFSAERPKGSFSTLEIQRTEQGDSAMYLCASSLELAFNTQYFGPGTRLTVL.

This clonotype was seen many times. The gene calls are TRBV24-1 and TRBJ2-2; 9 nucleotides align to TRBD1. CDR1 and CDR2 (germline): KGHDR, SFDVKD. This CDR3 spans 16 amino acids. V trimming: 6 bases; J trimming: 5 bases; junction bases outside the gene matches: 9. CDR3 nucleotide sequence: TGTGCCACCAGTAAGGCCGGGACAGGGAATACCGGGGAGCTGTTTTTT. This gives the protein CATSKAGTGNTGELFF.

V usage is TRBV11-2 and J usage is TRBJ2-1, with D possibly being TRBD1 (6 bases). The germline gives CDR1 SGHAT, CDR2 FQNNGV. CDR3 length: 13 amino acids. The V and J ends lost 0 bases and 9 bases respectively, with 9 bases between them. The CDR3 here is CASSLDLRGEQFF. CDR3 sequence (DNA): TGTGCCAGCAGCTTAGACCTCAGGGGTGAGCAGTTCTTC.

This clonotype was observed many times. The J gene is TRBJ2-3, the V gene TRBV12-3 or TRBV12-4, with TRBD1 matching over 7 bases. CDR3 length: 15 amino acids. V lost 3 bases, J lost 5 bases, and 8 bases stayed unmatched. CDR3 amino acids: CASSFLETGVDTQYF. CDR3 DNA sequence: TGTGCCAGCAGTTTTCTGGAAACAGGGGTAGATACGCAGTATTTT.

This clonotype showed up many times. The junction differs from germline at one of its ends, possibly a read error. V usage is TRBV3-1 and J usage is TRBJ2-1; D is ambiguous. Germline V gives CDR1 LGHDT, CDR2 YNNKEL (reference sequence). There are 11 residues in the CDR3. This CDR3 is CASSQELDLLF. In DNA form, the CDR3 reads TGTGCCAGCAGCCAAGAGCTAGATCTACTCTTC.

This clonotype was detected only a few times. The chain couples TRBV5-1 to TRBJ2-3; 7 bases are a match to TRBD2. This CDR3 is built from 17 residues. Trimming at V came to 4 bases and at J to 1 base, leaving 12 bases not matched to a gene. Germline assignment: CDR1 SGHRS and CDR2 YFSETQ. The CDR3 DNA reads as TGCGCCAGCAGCCTGGACGACGGCGGGGGAGGCACAGATACGCAGTATTTT. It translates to CASSLDDGGGGTDTQYF.

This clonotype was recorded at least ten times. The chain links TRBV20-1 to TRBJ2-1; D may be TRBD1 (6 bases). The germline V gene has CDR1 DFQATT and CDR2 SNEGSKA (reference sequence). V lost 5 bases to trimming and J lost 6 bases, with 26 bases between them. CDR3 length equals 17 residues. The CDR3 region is CSARPRTQGLGFNEQFF. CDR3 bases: TGCAGTGCTCGGCCCAGAACACAGGGCTTGGGATTCAATGAGCAGTTCTTC.

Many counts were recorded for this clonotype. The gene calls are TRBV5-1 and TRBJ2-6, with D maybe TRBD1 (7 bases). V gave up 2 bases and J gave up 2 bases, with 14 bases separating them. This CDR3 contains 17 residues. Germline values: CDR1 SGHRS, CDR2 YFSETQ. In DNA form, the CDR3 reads TGCGCCAGCAGCTTCCAGGGGGGTGCAGCTGGGGCCAACGTCCTGACTTTC. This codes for CASSFQGGAAGANVLTF.

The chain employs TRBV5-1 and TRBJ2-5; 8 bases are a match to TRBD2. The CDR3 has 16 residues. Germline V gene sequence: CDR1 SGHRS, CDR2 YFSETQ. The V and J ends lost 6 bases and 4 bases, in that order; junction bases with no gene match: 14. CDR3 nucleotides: TGCGCCAGCAACATTGCAAGCGGGGGCCCGGGAGAGACCCAGTACTTC. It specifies CASNIASGGPGETQYF.

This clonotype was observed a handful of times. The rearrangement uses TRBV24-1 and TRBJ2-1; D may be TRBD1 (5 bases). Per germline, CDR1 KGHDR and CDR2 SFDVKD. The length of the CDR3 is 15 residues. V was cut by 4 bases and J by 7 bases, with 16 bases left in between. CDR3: CATSETRAGSNEQFF. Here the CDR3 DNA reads TGTGCCACCAGTGAAACCCGGGCAGGGTCTAATGAGCAGTTCTTC.

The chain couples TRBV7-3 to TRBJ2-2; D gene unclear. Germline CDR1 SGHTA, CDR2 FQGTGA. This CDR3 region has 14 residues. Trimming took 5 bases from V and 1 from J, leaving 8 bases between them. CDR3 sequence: CASSRGWNTGELFF. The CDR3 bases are TGTGCCAGCAGCCGAGGATGGAACACCGGGGAGCTGTTTTTT.

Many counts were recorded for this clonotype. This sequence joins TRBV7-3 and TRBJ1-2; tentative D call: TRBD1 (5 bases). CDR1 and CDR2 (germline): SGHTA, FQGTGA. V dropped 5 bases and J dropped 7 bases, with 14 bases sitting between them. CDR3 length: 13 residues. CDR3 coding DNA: TGTGCCAGCAGCCCGCATCCCAGGGTTGGCTACACCTTC. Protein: CASSPHPRVGYTF.

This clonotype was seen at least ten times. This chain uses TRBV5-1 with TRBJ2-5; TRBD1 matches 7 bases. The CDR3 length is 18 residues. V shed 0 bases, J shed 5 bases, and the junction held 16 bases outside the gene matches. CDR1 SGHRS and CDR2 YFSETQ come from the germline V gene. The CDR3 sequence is CASSLGAMMTGSYETQYF. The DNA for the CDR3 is TGCGCCAGCAGCTTGGGGGCGATGATGACAGGGAGCTATGAGACCCAGTACTTC.

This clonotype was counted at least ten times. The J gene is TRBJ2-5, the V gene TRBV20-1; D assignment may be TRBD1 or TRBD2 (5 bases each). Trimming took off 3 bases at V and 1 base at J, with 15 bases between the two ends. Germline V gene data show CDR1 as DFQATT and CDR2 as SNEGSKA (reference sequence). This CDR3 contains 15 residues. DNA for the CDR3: TGCAGTGCTAGTGAGGGGTGGGGGACCCAAGAGACCCAGTACTTC. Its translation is CSASEGWGTQETQYF.

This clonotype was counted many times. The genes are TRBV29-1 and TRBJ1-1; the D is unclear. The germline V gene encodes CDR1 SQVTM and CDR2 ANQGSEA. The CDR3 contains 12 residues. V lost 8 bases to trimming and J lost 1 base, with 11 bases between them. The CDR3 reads CSLRTANTEAFF. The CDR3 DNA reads TGCAGCCTACGGACGGCGAACACTGAAGCTTTCTTT.

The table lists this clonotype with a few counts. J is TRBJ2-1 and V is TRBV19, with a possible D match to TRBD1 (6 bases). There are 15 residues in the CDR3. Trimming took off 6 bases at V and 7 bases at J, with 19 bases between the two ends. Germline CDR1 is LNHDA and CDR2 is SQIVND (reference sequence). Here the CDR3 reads CASRSVGQGMNEQFF. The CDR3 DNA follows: TGTGCCAGTAGATCCGTGGGGCAGGGGATGAATGAGCAGTTCTTC.

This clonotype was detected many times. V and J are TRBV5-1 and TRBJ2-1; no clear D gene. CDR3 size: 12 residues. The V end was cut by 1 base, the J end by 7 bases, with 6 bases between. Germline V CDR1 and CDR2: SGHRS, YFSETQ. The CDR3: CASSLTENEQFF. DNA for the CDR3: TGCGCCAGCAGCTTGACGGAAAATGAGCAGTTCTTC.

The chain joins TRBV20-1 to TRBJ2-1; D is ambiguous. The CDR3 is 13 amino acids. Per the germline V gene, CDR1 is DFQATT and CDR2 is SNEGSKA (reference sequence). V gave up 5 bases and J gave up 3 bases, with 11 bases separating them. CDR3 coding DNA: TGCAGTGCTGGGCTCAACCTCTACAATGAGCAGTTCTTC. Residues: CSAGLNLYNEQFF.

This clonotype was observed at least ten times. The CDR3 sequence: CASSLEPQTPGRNEQYF. For the CDR3, the DNA is TGCGCCAGCAGCTTGGAGCCTCAAACCCCCGGTAGGAACGAGCAGTACTTC. The gene calls are TRBV5-1 and TRBJ2-7; no clear D gene. CDR1 and CDR2 from the germline V gene are SGHRS and YFSETQ. The V and J ends lost 0 bases and 5 bases respectively, with 21 bases between them. CDR3 size: 17 residues.

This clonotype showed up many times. The chain's CDR3 is CSAREDSWDSRLLEQYF. In nucleotides, the CDR3 is TGCAGTGCTAGAGAAGATAGTTGGGACAGTAGGTTACTCGAGCAGTACTTC. The chain employs TRBV20-1 and TRBJ2-7; the match to TRBD1 covers 7 bases. Germline V gene data show CDR1 as DFQATT and CDR2 as SNEGSKA (reference sequence). Trimming cost V 0 bases and J 6 bases; bases outside gene matches: 17. The CDR3 runs 17 residues.

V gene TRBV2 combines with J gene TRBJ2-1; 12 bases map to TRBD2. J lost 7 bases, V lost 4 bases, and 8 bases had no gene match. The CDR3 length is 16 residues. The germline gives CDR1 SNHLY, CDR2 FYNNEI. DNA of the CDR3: TGTGCCAGCAGTGCAACCACTAGCGGGGGGCGGAATGAGCAGTTCTTC. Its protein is CASSATTSGGRNEQFF.

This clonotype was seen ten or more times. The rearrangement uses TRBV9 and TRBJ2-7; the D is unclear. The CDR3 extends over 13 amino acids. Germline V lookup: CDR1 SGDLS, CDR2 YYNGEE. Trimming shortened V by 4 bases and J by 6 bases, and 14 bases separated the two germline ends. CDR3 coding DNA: TGTGCCAGCAGCACCCACTGGCTCCCCGAGCAGTACTTC. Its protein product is CASSTHWLPEQYF.

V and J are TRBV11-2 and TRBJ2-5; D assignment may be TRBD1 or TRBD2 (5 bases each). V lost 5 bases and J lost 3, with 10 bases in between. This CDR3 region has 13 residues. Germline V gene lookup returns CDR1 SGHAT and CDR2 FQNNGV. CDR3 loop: CASSRDREETQYF. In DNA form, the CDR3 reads TGTGCCAGCAGCCGGGACCGAGAAGAGACCCAGTACTTC. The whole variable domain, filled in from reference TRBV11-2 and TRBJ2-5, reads EAGVAQSPRYKIIEKRQSVAFWCNPISGHATLYWYQQILGQGPKLLIQFQNNGVVDDSQLPKDRFSAERLKGVDSTLKIQPAKLEDSAVYLCASSRDREETQYFGPGTRLLVL.